This passage covers 15 T cell receptor beta chains from one sample sequenced in a study of blood T cells in healthy people across ages. With a J-beta primer mix and a sample-barcoded 5' primer, a second PCR ran about 7 to 11 cycles. One entry per CDR3 protein results from TCRdb running MiXCR on the 5' RACE reads. Altogether roughly 900,000 distinct CDR3 sequences are present, about 30% being singletons, with the ten largest covering roughly a sixth. The sequencing sample was made of blood. These receptors were collected from an elderly woman in good health.

V is TRBV5-1 and J is TRBJ2-2, with D hard to call. CDR1 and CDR2 (germline): SGHRS, YFSETQ. V was pared by 1 base and J by 0 bases, with 7 bases between. The CDR3 is 15 residues long. In DNA, the CDR3 is TGCGCCAGCAGCTTGCCCGGGTCGAACACCGGGGAGCTGTTTTTT. Protein product: CASSLPGSNTGELFF.

The chain couples TRBV24-1 to TRBJ2-1; no reliable D call. V was shortened by 12 bases and J by 5 bases, with 13 bases between the two germline ends. Germline V CDR1 and CDR2: KGHDR, SFDVKD. The CDR3 contains 12 residues. The CDR3 DNA is TGTGCCCCCCAGATGGGCGACAATGAGCAGTTCTTC. This gives the protein CAPQMGDNEQFF.

This clonotype occurred many times. This chain joins TRBV5-5 and TRBJ2-7, with unresolved D. Trimming removed 4 bases from V and 0 bases from J, with 5 bases in between. This CDR3 has 12 residues. CDR1 SGHKS and CDR2 YYEKEE come from the germline V gene (reference sequence). The CDR3 loop reads CASSTASYEQYF. In nucleotides, the CDR3 is TGTGCCAGCAGCACCGCCTCCTACGAGCAGTACTTC.

There are many counts of this clonotype. The chain uses TRBV6-1 and TRBJ2-5; D is perhaps TRBD2 (7 bases). This CDR3 region has 16 residues. Germline values: CDR1 MNHNS, CDR2 SASEGT. Trimming took off 2 bases at V and 3 bases at J, with 16 bases between the two ends. The CDR3, as DNA: TGTGCCAGCAGTGAAAATTGGGGGGGGGCCAAAGAGACCCAGTACTTC. Encoded protein: CASSENWGGAKETQYF.

The CDR3 DNA follows: TGTGCCAGCAGCTTAGCGCAGCGACTAGCGGGGGTGGAGCAGTTCTTC. This codes for CASSLAQRLAGVEQFF. The chain joins TRBV7-9 to TRBJ2-1, with TRBD2 identical over 12 bases. Germline V lookup: CDR1 SEHNR, CDR2 FQNEAQ (reference sequence). This CDR3 contains 16 residues. Unmatched junction bases numbered 7, after V lost 0 bases and J lost 10 bases. The full variable domain, in which reference TRBV7-9 and TRBJ2-1 provide the parts outside the CDR3, is DTGVSQNPRHKITKRGQNVTFRCDPISEHNRLYWYRQTLGQGPEFLTYFQNEAQLEKSRLLSDRFSAERPKGSFSTLEIQRTEQGDSAMYLCASSLAQRLAGVEQFFGPGTRLTVL.

The V gene is TRBV7-8, the J gene TRBJ2-3, with D possibly being TRBD1 or TRBD2 (6 bases each). Trimming stripped 7 bases from V and 0 bases from J, with 14 bases between. Germline lookup yields CDR1 SGHVS and CDR2 FQNEAQ. CDR3 length: 15 amino acids. The CDR3 is CASTRRDISTDTQYF. In nucleotides, the CDR3 is TGTGCCAGCACCCGGAGGGACATCAGCACAGATACGCAGTATTTT.

As to this clonotype: A much larger clone lies a single base off, so this may be a read error. The rearrangement links TRBV4-2 to TRBJ2-1; the D gene is possibly TRBD2 (6 bases). Near its end, the DNA agrees better with TRBJ2-7, so the J call may be wrong. The germline CDR1 and CDR2 sequences are LGHNA and YNFKEQ. This CDR3 comprises 17 residues. The CDR3 protein is CASSQSGTPSSYNEQYF. CDR3 nucleotides: TGTGCCAGCAGCCAGTCCGGGACTCCGAGCTCCTACAATGAGCAGTACTTC.

This clonotype was found a few times. The gene calls are TRBV25-1 and TRBJ1-1; D is ambiguous. The CDR3 totals 14 residues. The ends were cut back, 1 base at V and 7 bases at J, with 13 bases in the middle. The V gene's germline CDR1 is MGHDK and CDR2 SYGVNS. The CDR3 nucleotides read TGTGCCAGCAGTGAATTGGCGATCTTCGGTGAAGCTTTCTTT. This encodes CASSELAIFGEAFF.

This clonotype was recorded a few times. A much larger clone differs by one base, so this may be a read error. The chain uses TRBV4-3 and TRBJ2-5; 13 bases line up with TRBD2. TRBJ2-7 matches the DNA end more closely, so the J call is doubtful. Looked up from germline, CDR1 is LGHNA and CDR2 is YSLEER. This CDR3 is built from 16 residues. The CDR3 region has the DNA TGCGCCAGCAGCCAGACGAGGACTAGCGGGGGCTACGAGCAGTACTTC. Translating gives CASSQTRTSGGYEQYF.

This chain links TRBV4-1 with TRBJ2-3, with 15 bases matching TRBD2. The CDR3 totals 15 residues. Trimming at V came to 4 bases and at J to 6 bases, leaving 2 bases not matched to a gene. Germline V gives CDR1 MGHRA, CDR2 YSYEKL. CDR3 coding DNA: TGCGCCAGCAGCCGGACTAGCGGGAGGGCTGATACGCAGTATTTT. Translating it yields CASSRTSGRADTQYF.

This clonotype has at least ten counts. The V and J genes are TRBV5-1 and TRBJ2-5, with no clear D. The CDR3 length is 15 residues. Germline lookup yields CDR1 SGHRS and CDR2 YFSETQ. V dropped 4 bases and J dropped 1 base, with 14 bases sitting between them. Written as DNA, the CDR3 is TGCGCCAGCAGCCCGGTAAAGGGCAGCCAAGAGACCCAGTACTTC. It specifies CASSPVKGSQETQYF.

The sample holds a few counts of this clonotype. The V gene is TRBV11-2, the J gene TRBJ2-1; D is possibly TRBD1 or TRBD2 (6 bases each). Germline CDR1 and CDR2: SGHAT and FQNNGV. This CDR3 is built from 15 residues. V was trimmed by 5 bases and J by 6 bases, leaving 17 bases between them. CDR3 coding DNA: TGTGCCAGCAGCGGCCACACCGGGGGCCTCAATGAGCAGTTCTTC. Protein product: CASSGHTGGLNEQFF.

This clonotype was seen repeatedly, ten times or more. This rearrangement joins TRBV28 to TRBJ2-7, with D possibly TRBD1 on 6 matching bases. Deletions cut 7 bases from V and 4 bases from J, with 29 bases between. Looked up from germline, CDR1 is MDHEN and CDR2 is SYDVKM. This CDR3 comprises 18 residues. CDR3 sequence reads: CASTIQSLGHRHDYEQYF. CDR3 sequence (DNA): TGTGCCAGCACCATCCAAAGCTTGGGACATAGGCATGATTACGAGCAGTACTTC. The full variable domain, its missing parts supplied by reference TRBV28 and TRBJ2-7, is DVKVTQSSRYLVKRTGEKVFLECVQDMDHENMFWYRQDPGLGLRLIYFSYDVKMKEKGDIPEGYSVSREKKERFSLILESASTNQTSMYLCASTIQSLGHRHDYEQYFGPGTRLTVT.

The chain couples TRBV6-1 to TRBJ1-4, with 10 bases aligning to TRBD1. Germline CDR1 reads MNHNS; CDR2 reads SASEGT. CDR3 length: 18 amino acids. V lost 5 bases and J lost 0; bases outside the gene matches: 9. CDR3 sequence: CASSPGTGVPSTNEKLFF. In nucleotides, the CDR3 is TGTGCCAGCAGTCCCGGGACAGGGGTACCCTCAACTAATGAAAAACTGTTTTTT.

This clonotype was found many times. The J gene is TRBJ2-1, the V gene TRBV25-1, with 7 nucleotides matching TRBD2. V shed 6 bases and J 9 bases; nucleotides not matched to a gene: 17. The germline gives CDR1 MGHDK, CDR2 SYGVNS. The CDR3 length is 16 residues. The DNA of the CDR3 is TGTGCCAGCAGCCCCAGTTTGAGGCCTGGGGAGGGTGAGCAGTTCTTC. This translates into CASSPSLRPGEGEQFF.